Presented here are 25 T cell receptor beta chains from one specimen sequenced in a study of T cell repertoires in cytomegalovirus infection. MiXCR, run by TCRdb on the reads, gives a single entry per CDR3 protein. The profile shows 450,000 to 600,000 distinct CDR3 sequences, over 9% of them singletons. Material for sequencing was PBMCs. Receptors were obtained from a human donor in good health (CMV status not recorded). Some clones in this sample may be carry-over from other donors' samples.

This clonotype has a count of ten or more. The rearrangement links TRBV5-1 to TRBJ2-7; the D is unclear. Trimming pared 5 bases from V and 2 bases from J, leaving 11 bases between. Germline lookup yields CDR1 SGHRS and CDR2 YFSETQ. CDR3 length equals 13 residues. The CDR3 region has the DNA TGCGCCAGCAGAACCGCCACGGCCTACGAGCAGTACTTC. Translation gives CASRTATAYEQYF.

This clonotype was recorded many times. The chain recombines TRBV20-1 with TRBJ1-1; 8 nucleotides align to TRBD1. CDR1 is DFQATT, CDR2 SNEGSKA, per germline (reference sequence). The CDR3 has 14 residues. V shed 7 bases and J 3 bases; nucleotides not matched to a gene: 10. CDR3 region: CSVQGAILDTEAFF. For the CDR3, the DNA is TGCAGTGTTCAGGGGGCAATTCTAGACACTGAAGCTTTCTTT.

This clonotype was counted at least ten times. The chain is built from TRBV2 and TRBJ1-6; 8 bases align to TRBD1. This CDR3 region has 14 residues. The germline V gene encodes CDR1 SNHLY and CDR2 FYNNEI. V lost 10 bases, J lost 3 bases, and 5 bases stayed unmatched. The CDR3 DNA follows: TGTGCCACCCGGACAGGGAGCTATAATTCACCCCTCCACTTT. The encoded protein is CATRTGSYNSPLHF.

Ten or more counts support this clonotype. The DNA for the CDR3 is TGTGCCATCAGTGCTTCAGGAGACCCCTCCTACGAGCAGTACTTC. Its protein product is CAISASGDPSYEQYF. This rearrangement joins TRBV10-3 to TRBJ2-7, with D uncertain. Germline assignment: CDR1 ENHRY and CDR2 SYGVKD. This CDR3 has 15 residues. V shed 4 bases and J shed 0 bases, with 13 bases lying between them.

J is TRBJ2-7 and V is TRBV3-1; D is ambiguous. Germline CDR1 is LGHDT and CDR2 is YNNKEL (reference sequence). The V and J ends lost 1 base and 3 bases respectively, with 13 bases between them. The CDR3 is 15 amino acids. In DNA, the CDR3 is TGTGCCAGCAGCCAAGTGTCAGACGGTTACTACGAGCAGTACTTC. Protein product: CASSQVSDGYYEQYF.

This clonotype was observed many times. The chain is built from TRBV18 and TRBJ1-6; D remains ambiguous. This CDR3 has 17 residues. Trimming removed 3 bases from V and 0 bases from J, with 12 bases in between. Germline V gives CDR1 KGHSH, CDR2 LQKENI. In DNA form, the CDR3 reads TGTGCCAGCTCACCTCCCGGCAGGAGCTCCTATAATTCACCCCTCCACTTT. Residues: CASSPPGRSSYNSPLHF.

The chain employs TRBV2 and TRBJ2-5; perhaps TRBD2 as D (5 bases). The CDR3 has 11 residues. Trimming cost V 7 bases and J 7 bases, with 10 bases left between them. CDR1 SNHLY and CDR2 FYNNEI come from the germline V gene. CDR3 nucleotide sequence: TGTGCCAGCATGGGTGGAGGGACCCAGTACTTC. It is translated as CASMGGGTQYF.

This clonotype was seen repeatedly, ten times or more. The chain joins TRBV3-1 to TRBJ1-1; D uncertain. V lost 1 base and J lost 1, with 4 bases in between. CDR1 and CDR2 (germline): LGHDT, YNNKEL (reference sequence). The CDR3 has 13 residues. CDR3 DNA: TGTGCCAGCAGCCAAGGGTGGAACACTGAAGCTTTCTTT. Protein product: CASSQGWNTEAFF.

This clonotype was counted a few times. CDR3 coding DNA: TGTGCCAGCTCACCCCGGACTTCAAGCTATAATTCACCCCTCCACTTT. Translated: CASSPRTSSYNSPLHF. The chain links TRBV18 to TRBJ1-6; D not certain. Germline V gene data show CDR1 as KGHSH and CDR2 as LQKENI. CDR3 length: 16 residues. With 3 bases removed from V and 3 bases from J, the gap between germline ends came to 12 bases.

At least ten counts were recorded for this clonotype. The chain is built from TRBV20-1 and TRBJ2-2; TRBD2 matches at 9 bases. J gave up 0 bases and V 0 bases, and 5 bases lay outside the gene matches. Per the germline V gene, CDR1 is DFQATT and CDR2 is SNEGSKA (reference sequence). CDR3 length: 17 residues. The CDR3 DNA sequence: TGCAGTGCTAGAGATCGCGTAGCGGGGGCGAACACCGGGGAGCTGTTTTTT. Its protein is CSARDRVAGANTGELFF.

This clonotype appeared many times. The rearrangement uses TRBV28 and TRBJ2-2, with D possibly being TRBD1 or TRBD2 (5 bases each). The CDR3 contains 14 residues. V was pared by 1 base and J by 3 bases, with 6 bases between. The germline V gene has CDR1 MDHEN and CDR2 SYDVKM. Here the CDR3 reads CASSLLGDTGELFF. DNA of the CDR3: TGTGCCAGCAGTTTATTGGGGGACACCGGGGAGCTGTTTTTT.

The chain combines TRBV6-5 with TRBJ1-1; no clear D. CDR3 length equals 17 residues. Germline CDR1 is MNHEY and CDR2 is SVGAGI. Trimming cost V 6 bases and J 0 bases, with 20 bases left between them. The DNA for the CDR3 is TGTGCCAGCAGCCTCCTGAGCGGGATTTATATGAACACTGAAGCTTTCTTT. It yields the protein CASSLLSGIYMNTEAFF.

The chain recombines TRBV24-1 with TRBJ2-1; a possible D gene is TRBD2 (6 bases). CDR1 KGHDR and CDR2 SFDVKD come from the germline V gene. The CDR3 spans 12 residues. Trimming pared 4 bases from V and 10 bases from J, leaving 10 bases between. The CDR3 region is CATSDIAGEQFF. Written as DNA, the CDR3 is TGTGCCACCAGTGACATCGCGGGGGAGCAGTTCTTC.

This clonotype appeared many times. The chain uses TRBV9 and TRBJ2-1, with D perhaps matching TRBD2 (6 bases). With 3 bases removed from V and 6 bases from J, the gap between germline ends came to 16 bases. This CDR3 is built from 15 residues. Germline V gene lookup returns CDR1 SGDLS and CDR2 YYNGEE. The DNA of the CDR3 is TGTGCCAGCAGCGGGGGGAGCACTAGCCTCAATGAGCAGTTCTTC. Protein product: CASSGGSTSLNEQFF.

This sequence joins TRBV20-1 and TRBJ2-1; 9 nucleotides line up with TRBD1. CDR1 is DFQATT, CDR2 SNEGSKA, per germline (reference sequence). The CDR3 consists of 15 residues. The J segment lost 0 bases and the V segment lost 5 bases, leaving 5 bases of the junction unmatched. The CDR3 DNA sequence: TGCAGTGCTTCAAAGGACAGGGGCTCCTACAATGAGCAGTTCTTC. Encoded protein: CSASKDRGSYNEQFF.

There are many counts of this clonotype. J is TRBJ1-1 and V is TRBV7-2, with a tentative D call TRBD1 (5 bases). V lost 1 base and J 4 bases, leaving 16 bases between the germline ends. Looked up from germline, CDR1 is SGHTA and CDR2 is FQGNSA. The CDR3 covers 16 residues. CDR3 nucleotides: TGTGCCAGCAGCTTAGGGAGGGGTCTCCTAGGCACTGAAGCTTTCTTT. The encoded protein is CASSLGRGLLGTEAFF.

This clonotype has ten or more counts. As DNA, the CDR3 is TGTGCCAGCAGCTCCGGGTCTGCAGATACGCAGTATTTT. Its protein is CASSSGSADTQYF. J is TRBJ2-3 and V is TRBV7-6; no clear D gene. This CDR3 has 13 residues. V shed 4 bases and J shed 4 bases, with 9 bases lying between them. The germline CDR1 and CDR2 sequences are SGHVS and FNYEAQ.

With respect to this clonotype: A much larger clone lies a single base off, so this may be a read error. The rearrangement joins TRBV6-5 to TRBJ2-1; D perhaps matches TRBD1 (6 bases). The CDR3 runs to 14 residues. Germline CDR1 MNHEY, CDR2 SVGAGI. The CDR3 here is CASGYVPTGPEQFF. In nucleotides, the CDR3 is TGTGCCAGCGGTTACGTCCCCACAGGGCCTGAGCAGTTCTTC.

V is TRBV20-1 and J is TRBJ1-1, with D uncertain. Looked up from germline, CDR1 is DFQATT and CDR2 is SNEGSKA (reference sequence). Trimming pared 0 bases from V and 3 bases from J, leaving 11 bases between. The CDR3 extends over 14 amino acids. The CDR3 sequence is CSAREGPFDTEAFF. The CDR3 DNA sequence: TGCAGTGCTAGAGAAGGCCCTTTCGACACTGAAGCTTTCTTT.

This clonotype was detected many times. The CDR3 spells CASSKQGLSGEQYF. In DNA form, the CDR3 reads TGTGCCAGCAGCAAACAGGGGCTTTCGGGCGAGCAGTACTTC. The chain joins TRBV7-3 to TRBJ2-7; 7 nucleotides match TRBD1. The CDR3 sequence is 14 residues long. Germline V gene lookup returns CDR1 SGHTA and CDR2 FQGTGA. V gave up 5 bases and J gave up 6 bases; unmatched junction bases: 10.

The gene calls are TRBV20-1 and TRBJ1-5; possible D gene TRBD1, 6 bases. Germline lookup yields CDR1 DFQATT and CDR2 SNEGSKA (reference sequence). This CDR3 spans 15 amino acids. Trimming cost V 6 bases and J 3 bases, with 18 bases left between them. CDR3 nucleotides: TGCAGTGCACCCGTGGTGGGGGCCAACAATCAGCCCCAGCATTTT. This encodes CSAPVVGANNQPQHF.

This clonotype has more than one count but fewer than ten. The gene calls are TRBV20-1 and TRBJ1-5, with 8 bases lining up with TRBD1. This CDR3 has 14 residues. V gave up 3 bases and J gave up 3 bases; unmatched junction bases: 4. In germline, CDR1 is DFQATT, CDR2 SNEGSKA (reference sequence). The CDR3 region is CSASGQGANQPQHF. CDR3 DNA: TGCAGTGCTAGTGGGCAGGGGGCCAATCAGCCCCAGCATTTT.

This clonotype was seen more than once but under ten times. The CDR3 bases are TGTGCCACCCAGTGGGGACTGATGGAAGAAAAACTGTTTTTT. It specifies CATQWGLMEEKLFF. V is TRBV2 and J is TRBJ1-4; the D gene is possibly TRBD1 (5 bases). CDR1 SNHLY and CDR2 FYNNEI come from the germline V gene. This CDR3 region has 14 residues. V was trimmed by 10 bases and J by 8 bases, leaving 20 bases between them.

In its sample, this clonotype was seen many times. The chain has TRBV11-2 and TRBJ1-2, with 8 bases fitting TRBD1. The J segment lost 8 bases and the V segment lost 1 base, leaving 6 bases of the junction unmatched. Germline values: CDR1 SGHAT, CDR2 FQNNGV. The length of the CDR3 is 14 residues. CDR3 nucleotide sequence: TGTGCCAGCAGCTTAGCCCCAGGGGGCCGCGGCTACACCTTC. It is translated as CASSLAPGGRGYTF.

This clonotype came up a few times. DNA for the CDR3: TGTGCCAGCAGCAGAGGACTAGCGAGCTCCTACGAGCAGTACTTC. This codes for CASSRGLASSYEQYF. The chain has TRBV14 and TRBJ2-7, with 9 nucleotides matching TRBD2. Germline trimming cut 5 bases from V and 0 bases from J; bases unmatched to any gene: 5. This CDR3 is built from 15 residues. CDR1 is SGHDN and CDR2 is FVKESK in the germline V gene. The full variable domain, in which reference TRBV14 and TRBJ2-7 provide the parts outside the CDR3, is EAGVTQFPSHSVIEKGQTVTLRCDPISGHDNLYWYRRVMGKEIKFLLHFVKESKQDESGMPNNRFLAERTGGTYSTLKVQPAELEDSGVYFCASSRGLASSYEQYFGPGTRLTVT.